A single sample is the source of the 19 T cell receptor beta chains below, sequenced in a study of T cell repertoires in cytomegalovirus infection. Using its own MiXCR run on the reads, TCRdb lists one record per CDR3 protein. Seen here are a few hundred thousand distinct CDR3 sequences, roughly 9.5% observed once, and the top ten hold roughly 4%. What was sequenced was PBMCs. These receptors all come from a human donor in good health (CMV status not recorded). Some clones in this sample may be carry-over from other donors' samples.

The J gene is TRBJ1-1, the V gene TRBV4-3; D not certain. The CDR3 runs 15 residues. From germline, CDR1 is LGHNA and CDR2 YSLEER. The germline V and J ends were trimmed by 3 bases and 4 bases, with 15 bases remaining between them. The CDR3 DNA sequence: TGCGCCAGCAGCCAGAGGGCCATACCAGGCACTGAAGCTTTCTTT. Amino acids: CASSQRAIPGTEAFF.

This clonotype came up a few times. The chain recombines TRBV6-2 or TRBV6-3 with TRBJ1-5; maybe TRBD1 (6 bases). V shed 5 bases and J shed 0 bases, with 17 bases lying between them. This CDR3 is built from 17 residues. The germline CDR1 and CDR2 sequences are MNHEY and SVGEGT. The CDR3 DNA is TGTGCCAGCAGTCGACTTCAAAGACAGGATAGCAATCAGCCCCAGCATTTT. Amino acids: CASSRLQRQDSNQPQHF.

At least ten counts were recorded for this clonotype. This rearrangement joins TRBV19 to TRBJ2-1; D may correspond to TRBD1 or TRBD2 (5 bases each). CDR1 and CDR2 from the germline V gene are LNHDA and SQIVND (reference sequence). V was pared by 5 bases and J by 7 bases, with 18 bases between. The CDR3 runs 15 residues. The CDR3 region has the DNA TGTGCCAGTAGTCTCCGGTCCGGGACGGCAAATGAGCAGTTCTTC. This gives the protein CASSLRSGTANEQFF. Looking up the rest from reference TRBV19 and TRBJ2-1 gives the full variable domain: DGGITQSPKYLFRKEGQNVTLSCEQNLNHDAMYWYRQDPGQGLRLIYYSQIVNDFQKGDIAEGYSVSREKKESFPLTVTSAQKNPTAFYLCASSLRSGTANEQFFGPGTRLTVL.

This clonotype was observed a few times. The V call is TRBV28, the J call TRBJ1-1; 10 nucleotides match TRBD1. This CDR3 spans 15 amino acids. Germline values: CDR1 MDHEN, CDR2 SYDVKM. V lost 6 bases to trimming and J lost 4 bases; unmatched junction nucleotides: 8. Here the CDR3 DNA reads TGTGCCAGCAGCTCCGGGACAGGGGCGCGCACTGAAGCTTTCTTT. It specifies CASSSGTGARTEAFF.

This clonotype was found many times. The V call is TRBV7-9, the J call TRBJ2-5; D unresolved. Germline CDR1 SEHNR, CDR2 FQNEAQ (reference sequence). There are 12 residues in the CDR3. Trimming took off 1 base at V and 5 bases at J, with 5 bases between the two ends. The CDR3 bases are TGTGCCAGCAGCTTAGGAATTGAGACCCAGTACTTC. Amino acid sequence: CASSLGIETQYF.

This clonotype was seen many times. The J gene is TRBJ2-3, the V gene TRBV7-2; 7 bases fit TRBD2. CDR1 SGHTA and CDR2 FQGNSA come from the germline V gene. The junction had 2 bases not matched to a gene; V was cut back by 3 bases and J by 2 bases. The CDR3 consists of 14 residues. The CDR3 loop is CASSLSGVTDTQYF. The CDR3, as DNA: TGTGCCAGCAGCTTGAGCGGGGTCACAGATACGCAGTATTTT.

This clonotype was counted ten times or more. The chain carries TRBV4-2 and TRBJ1-6; D possibly corresponds to TRBD1 (5 bases). The CDR3 extends over 15 amino acids. Germline V gene sequence: CDR1 LGHNA, CDR2 YNFKEQ. Trimming took off 4 bases at V and 14 bases at J, with 21 bases between the two ends. CDR3 loop: CASSPPGTESGSLHF. The CDR3 DNA sequence: TGTGCCAGCAGCCCACCCGGGACGGAGAGCGGGTCCCTCCACTTT.

In its sample, this clonotype was seen many times. V is TRBV6-2 or TRBV6-3 and J is TRBJ1-2; D is unclear. The germline gives CDR1 MNHEY, CDR2 SVGEGT. Trimming stripped 6 bases from V and 4 bases from J, with 12 bases between. The CDR3 runs 13 residues. This CDR3 reads CASSPTASYGYTF. The CDR3 nucleotides are TGTGCCAGCAGCCCTACAGCGTCCTATGGCTACACCTTC.

This clonotype was counted only a few times. This chain joins TRBV4-3 and TRBJ2-7; D perhaps matches TRBD2 (6 bases). The CDR3 runs to 15 residues. Trimming shortened V by 3 bases and J by 0 bases, and 12 bases separated the two germline ends. Germline loops: CDR1 LGHNA, CDR2 YSLEER. CDR3 DNA sequence: TGCGCCAGCAGCCATTACCGGGACTTCTCCTACGAGCAGTACTTC. Its protein product is CASSHYRDFSYEQYF.

The rearrangement uses TRBV6-4 and TRBJ2-1, with 8 bases lining up with TRBD2. Germline loops: CDR1 MRHNA, CDR2 SNTAGT. The CDR3 loop spans 15 amino acids. V lost 3 bases to trimming and J lost 8 bases; unmatched junction nucleotides: 9. CDR3 nucleotide sequence: TGTGCCAGCAGTGATCGAGGACTAGCTCGGGATGAGCAGTTCTTC. This encodes CASSDRGLARDEQFF.

A remark on this clonotype: Possible read error: a much larger clone is one base away. The V and J genes are TRBV19 and TRBJ1-2, with D maybe TRBD1 (6 bases). The CDR3 loop spans 14 amino acids. The germline gives CDR1 LNHDA, CDR2 SQIVND (reference sequence). The CDR3 DNA is TGTGCCAGTGGACCGGGGGGCAGGAACTATGGCTACGCCTTC. Amino acids: CASGPGGRNYGYAF.

The chain carries TRBV10-3 and TRBJ1-5, with 10 bases matching TRBD1. Germline V gives CDR1 ENHRY, CDR2 SYGVKD. The CDR3 is made up of 14 amino acids. The ends lost 11 bases at V and 4 bases at J; junction bases unmatched: 8. CDR3 region: CACGTGDGNQPQHF. The CDR3 DNA follows: TGTGCCTGCGGGACAGGGGATGGAAATCAGCCCCAGCATTTT.

This clonotype appeared a few times. V and J are TRBV7-9 and TRBJ1-1; TRBD1 is a possible D gene (5 bases). V lost 3 bases to trimming and J lost 1 base, with 12 bases between them. CDR1 and CDR2 from the germline V gene are SEHNR and FQNEAQ (reference sequence). The CDR3 totals 15 residues. CDR3: CASSLGGHPNTEAFF. CDR3 nucleotide sequence: TGTGCCAGCAGCTTGGGAGGACACCCGAACACTGAAGCTTTCTTT.

The genes are TRBV20-1 and TRBJ2-7, with 9 nucleotides matching TRBD2. This CDR3 has 15 residues. The germline CDR1 and CDR2 sequences are DFQATT and SNEGSKA (reference sequence). V lost 7 bases, J lost 1 base, and 11 bases stayed unmatched. The CDR3 DNA sequence: TGCAGTGTCGCGAGACCTAGCGGGAATTCCTACGAGCAGTACTTC. Protein product: CSVARPSGNSYEQYF.

CDR3 protein: CASSLTGQGNTDTQYF. The CDR3 nucleotides read TGCGCCAGCAGCCTTACAGGACAGGGCAATACAGATACGCAGTATTTT. This rearrangement joins TRBV4-1 to TRBJ2-3; 8 positions agree with TRBD1. From germline, CDR1 is MGHRA and CDR2 YSYEKL. The V gene end was trimmed by 4 bases and the J gene end by 3 bases; junction bases not matched to a gene: 9. The CDR3 has 16 amino acids.

This clonotype was observed at least ten times. The chain uses TRBV2 and TRBJ2-7; 9 positions match TRBD1. V shed 4 bases, J shed 1 base, and the junction held 8 bases outside the gene matches. The CDR3 runs 16 residues. The V gene's germline CDR1 is SNHLY and CDR2 FYNNEI. The CDR3 sequence: CASSGGYRGLSYEQYF. The CDR3 coding sequence is TGTGCCAGCAGTGGGGGTTACAGGGGGCTATCCTACGAGCAGTACTTC.

In this sample, this clonotype turned up a few times. The V gene is TRBV7-4, the J gene TRBJ1-1; a weak D match, TRBD1 (6 bases). V lost 11 bases and J lost 7, with 17 bases in between. The germline V gene encodes CDR1 SGHVT and CDR2 SQSDAQ. CDR3 length: 12 amino acids. In DNA, the CDR3 is TGTGCCGGGGGCACCACGGGGAATGAAGCTTTCTTT. Protein product: CAGGTTGNEAFF.

The chain has TRBV15 and TRBJ2-7; a weak D match, TRBD2 (5 bases). V was shortened by 1 base and J by 7 bases, with 8 bases between the two germline ends. Germline-derived CDR1 and CDR2 are LNHNV and YYDKDF (reference sequence). The CDR3 covers 12 residues. The CDR3 loop is CATSRVGGEQYF. CDR3 nucleotide sequence: TGTGCCACCAGCAGAGTTGGCGGGGAGCAGTACTTC. The entire variable domain, with the rest obtained from reference TRBV15 and TRBJ2-7, is as follows: DAMVIQNPRYQVTQFGKPVTLSCSQTLNHNVMYWYQQKSSQAPKLLFHYYDKDFNNEADTPDNFQSRRPNTSFCFLDIRSPGLGDTAMYLCATSRVGGEQYFGPGTRLTVT.

This clonotype was detected ten times or more. The chain recombines TRBV19 with TRBJ1-2; weak D call: TRBD1 (5 bases). Germline CDR1 is LNHDA and CDR2 is SQIVND (reference sequence). The CDR3 sequence is 13 residues long. Trimming cost V 8 bases and J 2 bases, with 12 bases left between them. Here the CDR3 reads CASVETANYGYTF. The CDR3 DNA follows: TGTGCCAGTGTCGAGACAGCCAACTATGGCTACACCTTC.